This paragraph covers one T cell receptor (beta chain) sequence. The antigen is undetermined. The CDR3 spans 15 residues. The germline V gene encodes CDR1 SGHTA and CDR2 FQGNSA. V lost 2 bases and J lost 5; bases outside the gene matches: 6. Separate from the roughly 700-subject first cohort was the roughly 130-subject validation cohort, to which the donors belonged. The data derive from a study of cytomegalovirus exposure and HLA in healthy donors. Study-wide background: The roughly 120 validation repertoires used the same platform as the roughly 670 first-cohort repertoires (as reported by a later analysis).

Assay used: immunoSEQ multiplex PCR; TCRdb lists only in-frame clones, some missing. The sample has about 250,000 clones, approximately 90% seen once. Study-level points and caveats: Rarity held for most TCR sequences, but there were some public TCRs that occurred in many donors. Among the CMV-associated chains, a few were confirmed in vitro as specific for CMV antigens.

Sequenced material: PBMCs. The clonotype was recovered from a man aged 18-30 years in good health and CMV-seronegative. V gene TRBV7-2 combines with J gene TRBJ2-7; 10 bases align to TRBD2. The CDR3 sequence: CASSLRAGGPHEQYF. CDR3 nucleotides: TGTGCCAGCAGCTTAAGAGCGGGAGGGCCTCACGAGCAGTACTTC.